This T cell receptor beta chain was recorded in a study of regulatory T cells in long-lasting Graves disease (dated by TCRdb to the early 2020s). General notes on the study: Patients with newly diagnosed Graves' disease had been on antithyroid drugs for under 3 months. Patients with persistent Graves' disease were compared with patients with newly diagnosed Graves' disease using TCR sequencing and RNA sequencing of peripheral blood. The study took place in China and was registered as a clinical trial. A total of about 35 samples underwent TCR sequencing, from roughly 13 patients with persistent Graves' disease and some 20 patients with newly diagnosed Graves' disease. What the study reported, not specific to this receptor: Patients with persistent disease shared more public clonotypes (around 2,500) than newly diagnosed patients did (nearly 1,000). Because the primary lesion, thyroid tissue, could not be accessed, the study looked at peripheral blood alone. As a limitation, the authors acknowledged that the small sample size may reduce accuracy. Preferential use of TRBV28, TRBJ1-2 and TRBJ2-5 was observed in persistent disease, whereas TRBV20-1 and TRBJ2-1 were favored in newly diagnosed disease. Compared with newly diagnosed patients, persistent Graves' disease patients had lower TCR Shannon entropy and fewer highly expanded clones, which suggests clonal expansion. Sequencing and analysis were limited to the TCR beta chain.

This clonotype was observed a few times. The antigen this receptor binds is unknown. No much larger clonotype is one base removed from it; base qualities were not supplied. The receptor library was made with multiplex PCR. The sequencing machine was an Illumina HiSeq 4000. TCR beta libraries were built with iRepertoire HTBI primers and Arm-PCR amplification of CDR3 regions. Before sequencing, the PCR products went through gel purification. For the original study's pipeline: Across samples, around 58 TRBV and over 11 TRBJ segments were identified and used for gene usage analysis of CDR3 amino acid clonotypes. COPE and FqMerger were used to merge the filtered high-quality paired reads into contigs. Contigs were aligned with BLAST to IMGT TRBV, TRBD and TRBJ reference genes, and CDR3 was defined per IMGT. Clonotypes above 0.1% frequency were classified as highly expanded clones. Shannon entropy served as the measure of repertoire diversity, while the Gini coefficient captured V-J evenness. A clonotype found in more than one individual was treated as public. The public reads were reprocessed in TCRdb via fastp at Q25 and MiXCR, keeping in-frame beta chains. Here each entry gathers all rows of one CDR3 protein and keeps the most common genes and DNA. The V and J calls were not made by the authors but by TCRdb's processing. The sample table lists hundreds of thousands of distinct CDR3 sequences, 15% to 20% of them with a count of one. The ten largest make up 15% to 20% of the sample.

Trimming at the junction amounts to 5 bases on V and 1 base on J, and the germline ends lie 3 bases apart. CDR1 and CDR2 are drawn from the germline V gene: SQVTM, ANQGSEA. Counted from cysteine to phenylalanine, this CDR3 has 10 amino acids. Only the CDR3 part of the read is kept: 30 bases, read in frame from the first base. Sample time point, as interpreted from the label and publication: newly diagnosed GD, antithyroid drugs for less than 3 months. For both TCR sequencing and RNA sequencing, RNA was extracted from PBMCs in TRIzol. The diagnosis of Graves' disease followed American Thyroid Association guidelines. Patients were recruited from an endocrinology department in Xi'an, China. Each patient gave roughly 10 milliliters of peripheral blood, collected in an EDTA anticoagulant tube. Ficoll Paque Plus density gradient separation was used to isolate PBMCs, and no additional T cell sorting was done. An Agilent 2100 Bioanalyzer and agarose gel were used to check RNA quality, while a NanoDrop 2000 measured RNA concentration.

This same sample was also part of a study on T cells in Graves' hyperthyroidism and ophthalmopathy. The second publication reports: Stable Graves' hyperthyroidism was defined as the absence of progression to ophthalmopathy over 18 months of follow-up. Hyperthyroidism patients were aged 18 to 65 years and newly diagnosed, with disease duration of less than 2 months. Any patient with an uncontrolled infection, another autoimmune disease, pregnancy or lactation was excluded. Diagnoses were established on the basis of clinical symptoms, serum thyroxine and TRAb, thyroid ultrasound, and orbital computed tomography. For the first round of RT-PCR on the TCR CDR3, the HTBI primer set was used together with the Qiagen OneStep RT-PCR kit. Blood samples also contained most of the expanded thyroid clonotypes (frequency above 0.001), which suggests that blood repertoires may reflect thyroid immune responses. A 13 V-J signature model separated ophthalmopathy from stable hyperthyroidism, with roughly 88% sensitivity and roughly 81% specificity in cross-validation and 80%/75% in testing. In validation, the model predicted progression to ophthalmopathy a median of roughly 6.1 months before onset, with roughly 71% sensitivity and roughly 77% specificity. TCR V-J signatures able to tell the groups apart were searched for in a discovery cohort of 100 patients, of whom over 40 had Graves' ophthalmopathy and about 55 had stable Graves' hyperthyroidism. Whether ophthalmopathy could be predicted prospectively was tested in an independent validation cohort made up of roughly 19 hyperthyroidism patients plus 17 patients who later progressed to ophthalmopathy. The approximately 98 discovery patients were randomly divided into training and test sets at a 7:3 ratio. Thyroid tissue and blood T-cell repertoires from about 6 Graves' hyperthyroidism patients were also compared in the study. After sampling, hyperthyroidism patients received methimazole starting at 30 mg daily, and ophthalmopathy patients received high-dose intravenous methylprednisolone. Libraries were constructed in a second round of multiplex PCR, after which size selection and purification were carried out. Sequencing of the libraries was done on an Illumina HiSeq2000 using paired-end 100 bp reads. SOAPnuke was used to process the raw data, throwing out any read that contained adapters or uncalled bases, had a mean Phred below 15, or lacked an exact constant-primer or identifier match. High-quality paired reads were merged with COPE v1.2.5, and unique nucleotide sequences were defined as clonotypes. MiTCR v1.1 was used to align clonotypes to the IMGT TRBV, TRBD and TRBJ reference segments. Analysis was restricted to V-J combinations with a frequency above 0.0001, which covered 99% to 99.2% of repertoires. The TCS score was defined as the ratio of F50 (clonal expansion) to E x V (chaos), calculated using BLOSUM62-based TCRdist between CDR3 peptides within each V-J. Welch's t-statistics and random forest reduced fewer than 600 V-J features to 13, which were used in a naive Bayes classifier (R e1071). Sample size was not statistically predetermined, and blinding of investigators to group allocation was not performed. TCR Vbeta CDR3 sequencing of 135 peripheral blood samples (approximately 44 ophthalmopathy, about 75 hyperthyroidism and around 17 progressor patients) is reported in the paper.

The sequence links TRBV29-1 to TRBJ2-7; no D segment can be confidently identified. The TCR sequence derives from a woman aged 25-40 years with Graves disease. Donor details come from another sample of the same person, matched by shared clones. The starting material was peripheral blood mononuclear cells (PBMCs), obtained at new diagnosis, from a patient treated with antithyroid drugs. The CDR3 protein sequence reads: CSVRSYEQYF. The nucleotides read TGCAGCGTTAGATCCTACGAGCAGTACTTC.